These 21 T cell receptor beta chains came from one sample sequenced in a study of CD8 T cells in Susac syndrome. When the RNA was reverse transcribed, random hexamers were used with an input of about 0.45 to 1 ug. TCRdb fed the immunoSEQ multiplex PCR reads into MiXCR, producing one record per CDR3 protein. The table lists approximately 180,000 distinct CDR3 sequences, around 90% of them singletons, with about 0.1% in the top ten. Sequenced sample: CD4+ T cells from PBMCs. The receptor source for this set is a human donor with Susac syndrome.

V is TRBV2 and J is TRBJ1-1; D is undetermined. Per the germline V gene, CDR1 is SNHLY and CDR2 is FYNNEI. CDR3 size: 12 residues. The V and J ends lost 4 bases and 6 bases respectively, with 9 bases between them. The CDR3 spells CASSVRQAEAFF. The CDR3 DNA reads as TGTGCCAGCAGTGTTCGGCAGGCTGAAGCTTTCTTT.

The V gene is TRBV20-1, the J gene TRBJ2-3, with TRBD2 matching 9 bases. CDR3 length equals 16 residues. The germline CDR1 and CDR2 sequences are DFQATT and SNEGSKA (reference sequence). V dropped 3 bases and J dropped 3; count of bases not matched to a gene: 10. This chain's CDR3 is CSARVRGTSRTDTQYF. As DNA, the CDR3 is TGCAGTGCTAGGGTCCGCGGGACTAGCAGGACAGATACGCAGTATTTT.

The V gene is TRBV20-1, the J gene TRBJ1-2, with D maybe TRBD1 (6 bases). The CDR3 is made up of 12 amino acids. CDR1 DFQATT and CDR2 SNEGSKA come from the germline V gene (reference sequence). V was clipped by 4 bases and J by 6 bases, with 12 bases between them. CDR3 bases: TGCAGTGCTAAGGGGGTGGCGGATGGCTACACCTTC. Amino acid sequence: CSAKGVADGYTF.

The gene calls are TRBV4-1 and TRBJ2-5, with 9 bases that match TRBD2. V dropped 4 bases and J dropped 0; count of bases not matched to a gene: 9. The germline V gene has CDR1 MGHRA and CDR2 YSYEKL. The CDR3 has 17 amino acids. This CDR3 reads CASSLSGGLPYQETQYF. In DNA, the CDR3 is TGCGCCAGCAGCCTTAGCGGGGGTCTCCCGTACCAAGAGACCCAGTACTTC.

This chain links TRBV12-3 or TRBV12-4 with TRBJ1-3; tentatively, D is TRBD1 (5 bases). Trimming cost V 4 bases and J 0 bases, with 10 bases left between them. This CDR3 comprises 15 residues. The DNA for the CDR3 is TGTGCCAGCAGTTCCCGGGACGCCTCTGGAAACACCATATATTTT. Its protein is CASSSRDASGNTIYF.

V is TRBV20-1 and J is TRBJ2-5; D gene ambiguous. Germline CDR1 reads DFQATT; CDR2 reads SNEGSKA (reference sequence). This CDR3 is 14 amino acids long. V was shortened by 2 bases and J by 5 bases, with 15 bases between the two germline ends. In DNA form, the CDR3 reads TGCAGTGCTAGATACGGTAGGAGTAGCGAGACCCAGTACTTC. This gives the protein CSARYGRSSETQYF.

The rearrangement links TRBV6-5 to TRBJ1-4, with D possibly matching TRBD1 (6 bases). CDR1 is MNHEY and CDR2 is SVGAGI in the germline V gene. The germline V and J ends were trimmed by 6 bases and 5 bases, with 16 bases remaining between them. This CDR3 comprises 15 residues. CDR3 loop: CASRTGQLPNEKLFF. Written as DNA, the CDR3 is TGTGCCAGCAGAACCGGACAGTTGCCGAATGAAAAACTGTTTTTT.

This clonotype appeared once. The chain couples TRBV6-1 to TRBJ2-3; 10 nucleotides line up with TRBD2. V was clipped by 8 bases and J by 4 bases; unmatched bases: 12. The CDR3 is made up of 16 amino acids. CDR1 MNHNS and CDR2 SASEGT come from the germline V gene. CDR3 coding DNA: TGTGCCAGCGGAAAAGGTGCAGCGGGAGGGGCAGATACGCAGTATTTT. As protein: CASGKGAAGGADTQYF.

The chain combines TRBV3-1 with TRBJ1-5; D unclear. Germline CDR1 LGHDT, CDR2 YNNKEL (reference sequence). The CDR3 contains 12 residues. With 3 bases removed from V and 7 bases from J, the gap between germline ends came to 7 bases. CDR3 bases: TGTGCCAGCAGCCAGGCGGACCAGCCCCAGCATTTT. Protein product: CASSQADQPQHF.

The gene calls are TRBV5-1 and TRBJ1-1; D ambiguous. The CDR3 has 16 amino acids. Trimming cost V 0 bases and J 1 base, with 13 bases left between them. The germline V gene encodes CDR1 SGHRS and CDR2 YFSETQ. The CDR3 coding sequence is TGCGCCAGCAGCTTGGGTTCCGTATCCAAGAACACTGAAGCTTTCTTT. Protein sequence: CASSLGSVSKNTEAFF.

V and J are TRBV18 and TRBJ2-7, with D possibly being TRBD2 (6 bases). V was shortened by 2 bases and J by 2 bases, with 7 bases between the two germline ends. The CDR3 totals 13 residues. CDR1 and CDR2 from the germline V gene are KGHSH and LQKENI. In DNA, the CDR3 is TGTGCCAGCTCACCAGGACTAACCTACGAGCAGTACTTC. Amino acid sequence: CASSPGLTYEQYF.

This clonotype was counted once. The V gene is TRBV2, the J gene TRBJ1-5; D perhaps matches TRBD1 (5 bases). Germline CDR1 SNHLY, CDR2 FYNNEI. V lost 1 base and J 3 bases, leaving 16 bases between the germline ends. This CDR3 is built from 17 residues. CDR3 DNA: TGTGCCAGCAGTGAAGGGCAGGGAATAAGAGCCAATCAGCCCCAGCATTTT. It encodes CASSEGQGIRANQPQHF.

For this clonotype: An end of the junction does not agree with germline; a read error may underlie this. V usage is TRBV9 and J usage is TRBJ2-5, with TRBD2 matching 14 bases. CDR3 length equals 16 residues. Germline CDR1 reads SGDLS; CDR2 reads YYNGEE. The CDR3 bases are TGTGCCAGCAGCGTAGGGGGACTAGCGGGGGTAGAGACCCAATACTTC. Amino acid sequence: CASSVGGLAGVETQYF. Full variable domain (rest looked up from reference TRBV9 and TRBJ2-5): DSGVTQTPKHLITATGQRVTLRCSPRSGDLSVYWYQQSLDQGLQFLIQYYNGEERAKGNILERFSAQQFPDLHSELNLSSLELGDSALYFCASSVGGLAGVETQYFGPGTRLLVL.

J is TRBJ1-1 and V is TRBV14; D not certain. CDR3 length: 14 residues. The V gene's germline CDR1 is SGHDN and CDR2 FVKESK. V was trimmed by 1 base and J by 2 bases, leaving 8 bases between them. This CDR3 is CASSQALSNTEAFF. In DNA form, the CDR3 reads TGTGCCAGCAGCCAAGCCCTTTCCAACACTGAAGCTTTCTTT.

This sequence joins TRBV19 and TRBJ2-1; TRBD2 agrees at 8 bases. V shed 7 bases, J shed 8 bases, and the junction held 7 bases outside the gene matches. The germline V gene has CDR1 LNHDA and CDR2 SQIVND (reference sequence). The CDR3 totals 13 residues. Written as DNA, the CDR3 is TGTGCCAGTAACGGGGGGGTTCATGATGAGCAGTTCTTC. As protein: CASNGGVHDEQFF.

The chain's CDR3 is CASSFLDRQETQYF. The CDR3 region has the DNA TGTGCCAGCAGCTTCTTGGACAGACAAGAGACCCAGTACTTC. The rearrangement links TRBV7-2 to TRBJ2-5, with a possible D match to TRBD1 (6 bases). CDR1 is SGHTA, CDR2 FQGNSA, per germline. The CDR3 has 14 residues. V was shortened by 3 bases and J by 2 bases, with 10 bases between the two germline ends.

The V gene is TRBV7-2, the J gene TRBJ1-1, with D tentatively TRBD1 (5 bases). The CDR3 covers 14 residues. Germline CDR1 reads SGHTA; CDR2 reads FQGNSA. V lost 5 bases, J lost 2 bases, and 12 bases lay in between. The CDR3 DNA reads as TGTGCCAGCAGCCCCGGGACTCCCAACACTGAAGCTTTCTTT. As protein: CASSPGTPNTEAFF.

This rearrangement joins TRBV29-1 to TRBJ2-7, with 7 bases that match TRBD1. CDR3 length equals 13 residues. With V trimmed by 6 bases and J by 2 bases, 7 bases remained unmatched. Germline V gene lookup returns CDR1 SQVTM and CDR2 ANQGSEA. The chain's CDR3 is CSVMTGRTYEQYF. In nucleotides, the CDR3 is TGCAGCGTGATGACAGGGAGAACCTACGAGCAGTACTTC.

J is TRBJ1-3 and V is TRBV4-1; no firm D call. V lost 1 base and J lost 0, with 16 bases in between. CDR3 length equals 18 residues. Germline values: CDR1 MGHRA, CDR2 YSYEKL. The DNA of the CDR3 is TGCGCCAGCAGCCAAGTAGTGGGAGCGCCACGCTCTGGAAACACCATATATTTT. This encodes CASSQVVGAPRSGNTIYF.

The chain is built from TRBV29-1 and TRBJ2-2; 13 bases line up with TRBD2. V trimming: 7 bases; J trimming: 2 bases; junction bases outside the gene matches: 1. Germline assignment: CDR1 SQVTM and CDR2 ANQGSEA. The CDR3 is 14 residues long. The CDR3 loop is CSGGLAGNTGELFF. The CDR3 DNA follows: TGCAGCGGGGGACTAGCGGGAAACACCGGGGAGCTGTTTTTT.

This clonotype is a singleton in its sample. V and J are TRBV9 and TRBJ2-2; D unresolved. The CDR3 has 16 amino acids. Germline assignment: CDR1 SGDLS and CDR2 YYNGEE. Trimming removed 4 bases from V and 0 bases from J, with 13 bases in between. CDR3 amino acids: CASSLSSAANTGELFF. The CDR3 region has the DNA TGTGCCAGCAGCCTCTCCTCCGCGGCGAACACCGGGGAGCTGTTTTTT.